A selection of T cell receptor beta chains follows, all from one sample in a study of T cells in Graves' hyperthyroidism and ophthalmopathy. TCRdb fed the multiplex PCR reads into MiXCR, producing one record per CDR3 protein. Of roughly 24,000 distinct CDR3 sequences listed, roughly 46% are singletons. Sample: blood. The receptors shown here come from a woman aged 25-40 years with Graves' hyperthyroidism. CDR3s include the opening cysteine and the closing phenylalanine or tryptophan. Fields, in order: CDR3 protein, CDR3 DNA, J gene, CDR3 length, clone size, D gene, V gene. D genes are given only for firm matches. The listing skips clone size in some rows; elsewhere it reads once, few, many or a size class.

CDR3aa: CSASPLETGEAFF; CDR3nt: TGCAGTGCTAGTCCTCTAGAGACGGGTGAAGCTTTCTTT; j_gene: TRBJ1-1; len: 13; abundance: -; d_gene: -; v_gene: TRBV20-1
CDR3aa: CASSVNLKGETQYF; CDR3nt: TGTGCCAGCAGCGTTAATTTGAAGGGAGAGACCCAGTACTTC; j_gene: TRBJ2-5; len: 14; abundance: many; d_gene: -; v_gene: TRBV9
CDR3aa: CASTSLNQPQHF; CDR3nt: TGTGCCAGTACCTCCCTCAATCAGCCCCAGCATTTT; j_gene: TRBJ1-5; len: 12; abundance: many; d_gene: -; v_gene: TRBV28
CDR3aa: CASSLAGSLTQYF; CDR3nt: TGTGCCAGCAGCTTAGCGGGTAGTCTGACCCAGTACTTC; j_gene: TRBJ2-5; len: 13; abundance: -; d_gene: -; v_gene: TRBV7-9
CDR3aa: CASSQYADEVGGYTF; CDR3nt: TGTGCCAGCAGCCAATACGCGGACGAGGTCGGTGGCTACACCTTC; j_gene: TRBJ1-2; len: 15; abundance: many; d_gene: -; v_gene: TRBV3-1
CDR3aa: CSARPSGRVGVGELFF; CDR3nt: TGCAGTGCTAGACCTAGCGGGAGAGTTGGCGTCGGGGAGCTGTTTTTT; j_gene: TRBJ2-2; len: 16; abundance: few; d_gene: TRBD2; v_gene: TRBV20-1
CDR3aa: CASSGQGLSGYTF; CDR3nt: TGTGCCAGCAGCGGACAGGGGCTTAGTGGCTACACCTTC; j_gene: TRBJ1-2; len: 13; abundance: many; d_gene: TRBD1; v_gene: TRBV28
CDR3aa: CASSIVSGYTEELFF; CDR3nt: TGTGCCAGTAGTATAGTAAGCGGCTACACCGAGGAGCTGTTTTTT; j_gene: TRBJ2-2; len: 15; abundance: -; d_gene: -; v_gene: TRBV19
CDR3aa: CASSTTGTGGEKLFF; CDR3nt: TGTGCCAGCAGCACTACCGGGACAGGGGGTGAAAAACTGTTTTTT; j_gene: TRBJ1-4; len: 15; abundance: many; d_gene: TRBD1; v_gene: TRBV3-1
CDR3aa: CASSFRGTRGYTF; CDR3nt: TGTGCCAGCAGTTTTCGGGGGACCAGGGGCTACACCTTC; j_gene: TRBJ1-2; len: 13; abundance: many; d_gene: -; v_gene: TRBV12-3/TRBV12-4
CDR3aa: CATGTGVEQYF; CDR3nt: TGTGCCACCGGGACAGGGGTCGAGCAGTACTTC; j_gene: TRBJ2-7; len: 11; abundance: -; d_gene: TRBD1; v_gene: TRBV2
CDR3aa: CASSPLEVSYGYTF; CDR3nt: TGTGCCAGCAGCCCTCTTGAGGTCTCCTATGGCTACACCTTC; j_gene: TRBJ1-2; len: 14; abundance: medium-sized; d_gene: -; v_gene: TRBV7-9
CDR3aa: CSAIHVGETQYF; CDR3nt: TGCAGTGCCATCCACGTGGGGGAGACCCAGTACTTC; j_gene: TRBJ2-5; len: 12; abundance: many; d_gene: -; v_gene: TRBV20-1
CDR3aa: CATSEGPPTDTQYF; CDR3nt: TGTGCCACCTCCGAGGGGCCTCCCACAGATACGCAGTATTTT; j_gene: TRBJ2-3; len: 14; abundance: many; d_gene: -; v_gene: TRBV11-2
CDR3aa: CASSLGRGVDYNEQFF; CDR3nt: TGTGCCAGCAGCCTGGGGAGGGGGGTAGACTACAATGAGCAGTTCTTC; j_gene: TRBJ2-1; len: 16; abundance: -; d_gene: -; v_gene: TRBV6-6
CDR3aa: CASSEGMLSYEQYF; CDR3nt: TGTGCCAGCAGTGAAGGGATGTTGAGCTACGAGCAGTACTTC; j_gene: TRBJ2-7; len: 14; abundance: -; d_gene: -; v_gene: TRBV25-1
CDR3aa: CASSLGDTQYF; CDR3nt: TGTGCCAGCAGCCTGGGGGATACGCAGTATTTT; j_gene: TRBJ2-3; len: 11; abundance: medium-sized; d_gene: -; v_gene: TRBV9
CDR3aa: CASEQSGANVLTF; CDR3nt: TGTGCCAGCGAACAGTCTGGGGCCAACGTCCTGACTTTC; j_gene: TRBJ2-6; len: 13; abundance: many; d_gene: -; v_gene: TRBV6-1
CDR3aa: CASSIDRASGTGELFF; CDR3nt: TGTGCCAGTAGTATAGATAGGGCTAGCGGGACCGGGGAGCTGTTTTTT; j_gene: TRBJ2-2; len: 16; abundance: many; d_gene: TRBD2; v_gene: TRBV19
CDR3aa: CSGGGAMNTEAFF; CDR3nt: TGCAGCGGGGGGGGGGCTATGAACACTGAAGCTTTCTTT; j_gene: TRBJ1-1; len: 13; abundance: few; d_gene: -; v_gene: TRBV29-1
CDR3aa: CSARHLHGQGSYEQYF; CDR3nt: TGCAGTGCTAGACACCTCCACGGACAGGGGTCCTACGAGCAGTACTTC; j_gene: TRBJ2-7; len: 16; abundance: many; d_gene: TRBD1; v_gene: TRBV20-1
CDR3aa: CASSLVPFEQYF; CDR3nt: TGTGCTAGCAGTTTAGTACCCTTCGAGCAGTACTTC; j_gene: TRBJ2-7; len: 12; abundance: -; d_gene: -; v_gene: TRBV12-3/TRBV12-4
CDR3aa: CASSFAPWSQGRSRGGFDEQYF; CDR3nt: TGTGCCAGCAGCTTCGCCCCCTGGTCGCAGGGGCGTTCCCGGGGCGGTTTCGACGAGCAGTACTTC; j_gene: TRBJ2-7; len: 22; abundance: many; d_gene: -; v_gene: TRBV11-2
CDR3aa: CASSPRAGDEQYF; CDR3nt: TGTGCCAGCAGCCCCAGGGCGGGGGACGAGCAGTACTTC; j_gene: TRBJ2-7; len: 13; abundance: medium-sized; d_gene: TRBD2; v_gene: TRBV7-9
CDR3aa: CASSPSGGMNTGAFF; CDR3nt: TGTGCCAGCAGCCCTTCGGGGGGCATGAACACCGGAGCTTTCTTT; j_gene: TRBJ1-1; len: 15; abundance: -; d_gene: -; v_gene: TRBV7-9
CDR3aa: CASSLGAGLYGYTF; CDR3nt: TGTGCCAGCAGCTTAGGCGCAGGCCTCTATGGCTACACCTTC; j_gene: TRBJ1-2; len: 14; abundance: -; d_gene: -; v_gene: TRBV7-9
CDR3aa: CASGIGTPRAYGYTF; CDR3nt: TGTGCCAGTGGGATCGGGACACCCAGAGCATATGGCTACACCTTC; j_gene: TRBJ1-2; len: 15; abundance: medium-sized; d_gene: -; v_gene: TRBV19
CDR3aa: CASSQDLSEQFF; CDR3nt: TGCGCAAGCAGCCAAGATCTCAGTGAGCAGTTCTTC; j_gene: TRBJ2-1; len: 12; abundance: -; d_gene: -; v_gene: TRBV4-1
CDR3aa: CASSLGYSGNTIYF; CDR3nt: TGTGCCAGCAGTTTAGGGTACTCTGGAAACACCATATATTTT; j_gene: TRBJ1-3; len: 14; abundance: many; d_gene: -; v_gene: TRBV12-3/TRBV12-4
CDR3aa: CASSLARGQIEQYF; CDR3nt: TGTGCCAGCAGCTTAGCGCGGGGACAGATCGAGCAGTACTTC; j_gene: TRBJ2-7; len: 14; abundance: -; d_gene: -; v_gene: TRBV7-2
CDR3aa: CSAGPGLSYEQYF; CDR3nt: TGCAGTGCGGGGCCGGGACTCTCCTACGAGCAGTACTTC; j_gene: TRBJ2-7; len: 13; abundance: medium-sized; d_gene: -; v_gene: TRBV20-1
CDR3aa: CASSPGTKHEQYF; CDR3nt: TGTGCCAGCAGCCCCGGGACTAAGCACGAGCAGTACTTC; j_gene: TRBJ2-7; len: 13; abundance: -; d_gene: TRBD2; v_gene: TRBV9
CDR3aa: CASSEGAGGNYNEQFF; CDR3nt: TGCGCCAGCAGTGAGGGGGCGGGAGGAAACTACAATGAGCAGTTCTTC; j_gene: TRBJ2-1; len: 16; abundance: medium-sized; d_gene: TRBD2; v_gene: TRBV10-1
CDR3aa: CAIIGQYGYTF; CDR3nt: TGTGCCATCATCGGACAATATGGCTACACCTTC; j_gene: TRBJ1-2; len: 11; abundance: medium-sized; d_gene: -; v_gene: TRBV10-3
CDR3aa: CASGRTGTSYEQYF; CDR3nt: TGTGCCAGTGGGAGGACAGGGACTAGCTACGAGCAGTACTTC; j_gene: TRBJ2-7; len: 14; abundance: many; d_gene: -; v_gene: TRBV12-3/TRBV12-4
CDR3aa: CASSPLGTRGDNYGYTF; CDR3nt: TGTGCCAGTAGCCCGCTGGGGACGAGGGGGGACAACTATGGCTACACCTTC; j_gene: TRBJ1-2; len: 17; abundance: many; d_gene: -; v_gene: TRBV19
CDR3aa: CAISAIRQGDRGYTF; CDR3nt: TGTGCCATCAGTGCAATCCGACAGGGTGATCGTGGCTACACCTTC; j_gene: TRBJ1-2; len: 15; abundance: medium-sized; d_gene: TRBD1; v_gene: TRBV10-3
CDR3aa: CASSPPDSRVLETQYF; CDR3nt: TGTGCCAGCTCACCTCCGGACAGCCGTGTACTGGAGACCCAGTACTTC; j_gene: TRBJ2-5; len: 16; abundance: -; d_gene: -; v_gene: TRBV18
CDR3aa: CASSAGGAGPRETQHF; CDR3nt: TGTGCCAGCAGTGCTGGGGGCGCGGGGCCGCGAGAGACCCAGCACTTC; j_gene: TRBJ2-5; len: 16; abundance: -; d_gene: -; v_gene: TRBV6-6
CDR3aa: CASSRIAANTGELFF; CDR3nt: TGTGCCAGCAGTCGAATAGCGGCTAACACCGGGGAGCTGTTTTTT; j_gene: TRBJ2-2; len: 15; abundance: many; d_gene: -; v_gene: TRBV6-4
CDR3aa: CASIPGYTGELFF; CDR3nt: TGTGCCAGCATCCCTGGGTACACCGGGGAGCTGTTTTTT; j_gene: TRBJ2-2; len: 13; abundance: -; d_gene: -; v_gene: TRBV7-9
CDR3aa: CASSSLGAGGRDNEQFF; CDR3nt: TGTGCCAGCAGCTCCCTCGGGGCAGGGGGCAGGGACAATGAGCAGTTCTTC; j_gene: TRBJ2-1; len: 17; abundance: -; d_gene: TRBD1; v_gene: TRBV11-2
CDR3aa: CSARDLGFHGCTF; CDR3nt: TGCAGTGCTAGAGATTTGGGGTTCCATGGCTGCACCTTC; j_gene: TRBJ1-2; len: 13; abundance: many; d_gene: -; v_gene: TRBV20-1
CDR3aa: CASSLGGSEQYF; CDR3nt: TGTGCCAGCAGCTTGGGTGGATCCGAGCAGTACTTC; j_gene: TRBJ2-7; len: 12; abundance: many; d_gene: -; v_gene: TRBV5-4
CDR3aa: CASSRQGPNTGELFF; CDR3nt: TGTGCCAGCAGTCGACAGGGGCCGAACACCGGGGAGCTGTTTTTT; j_gene: TRBJ2-2; len: 15; abundance: -; d_gene: TRBD1; v_gene: TRBV2
CDR3aa: CASSQGAGGSRNEQFF; CDR3nt: TGTGCCAGCAGCCAAGGGGCAGGGGGCTCGAGAAATGAACAGTTCTTC; j_gene: TRBJ2-1; len: 16; abundance: -; d_gene: TRBD1; v_gene: TRBV14
CDR3aa: CASSGLRVYGYTF; CDR3nt: TGTGCCAGTTCAGGACTTAGAGTCTATGGCTACACCTTC; j_gene: TRBJ1-2; len: 13; abundance: medium-sized; d_gene: -; v_gene: TRBV19
CDR3aa: CASSPGEERGGTDTQYF; CDR3nt: TGTGCCAGCAGCCCGGGGGAGGAGCGGGGGGGCACAGATACGCAGTATTTT; j_gene: TRBJ2-3; len: 17; abundance: many; d_gene: TRBD2; v_gene: TRBV2
CDR3aa: CASSGGLASWEQYF; CDR3nt: TGTGCCAGCAGTGGCGGACTAGCCTCGTGGGAGCAGTACTTC; j_gene: TRBJ2-7; len: 14; abundance: medium-sized; d_gene: TRBD2; v_gene: TRBV2
CDR3aa: CASSRDRAGGYEQYF; CDR3nt: TGCGCCAGCAGCCGTGACAGGGCCGGGGGCTACGAGCAGTACTTC; j_gene: TRBJ2-7; len: 15; abundance: -; d_gene: -; v_gene: TRBV5-1
CDR3aa: CASGGTNGSWVNTGELLF; CDR3nt: TGTGCCAGCGGAGGGACTAACGGGAGTTGGGTGAACACCGGGGAGCTGCTTTTT; j_gene: TRBJ2-2; len: 18; abundance: -; d_gene: TRBD2; v_gene: TRBV2
CDR3aa: CASSQYLDIEQYF; CDR3nt: TGTGCCAGCAGCCAATACTTGGACATCGAGCAGTACTTC; j_gene: TRBJ2-7; len: 13; abundance: once; d_gene: -; v_gene: TRBV7-2
CDR3aa: CASSVNRENTEAFF; CDR3nt: TGTGCCAGCAGTGTAAACAGGGAGAACACTGAAGCTTTCTTT; j_gene: TRBJ1-1; len: 14; abundance: once; d_gene: -; v_gene: TRBV6-4